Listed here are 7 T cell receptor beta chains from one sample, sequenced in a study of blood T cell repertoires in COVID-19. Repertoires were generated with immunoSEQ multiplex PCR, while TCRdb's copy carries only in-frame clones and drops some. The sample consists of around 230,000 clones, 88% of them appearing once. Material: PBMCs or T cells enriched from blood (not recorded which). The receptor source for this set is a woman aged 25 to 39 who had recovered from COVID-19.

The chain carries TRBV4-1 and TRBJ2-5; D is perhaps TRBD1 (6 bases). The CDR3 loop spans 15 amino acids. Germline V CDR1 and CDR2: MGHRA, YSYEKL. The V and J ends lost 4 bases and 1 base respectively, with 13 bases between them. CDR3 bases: TGCGCCAGCAGCCCCCACCTACAGGGCCAAGAGACCCAGTACTTC. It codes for CASSPHLQGQETQYF.

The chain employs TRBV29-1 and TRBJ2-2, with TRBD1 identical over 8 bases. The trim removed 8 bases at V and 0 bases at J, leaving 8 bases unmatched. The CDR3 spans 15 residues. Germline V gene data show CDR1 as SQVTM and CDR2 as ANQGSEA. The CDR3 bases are TGCAGCTCGGCGAGGACAGGGCCGAACACCGGGGAGCTGTTTTTT. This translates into CSSARTGPNTGELFF.

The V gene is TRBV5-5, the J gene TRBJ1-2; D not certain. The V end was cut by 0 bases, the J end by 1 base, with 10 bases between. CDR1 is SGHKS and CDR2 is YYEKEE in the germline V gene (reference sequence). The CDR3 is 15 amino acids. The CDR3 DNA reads TGTGCCAGCAGCTTGGGTTTGCAGCGTAACTATGGCTACACCTTC. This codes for CASSLGLQRNYGYTF.

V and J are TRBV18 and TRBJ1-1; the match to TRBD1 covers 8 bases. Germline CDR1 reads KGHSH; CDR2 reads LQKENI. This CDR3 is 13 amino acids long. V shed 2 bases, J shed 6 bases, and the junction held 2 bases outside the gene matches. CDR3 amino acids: CASSPGQGSEAFF. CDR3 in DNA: TGTGCCAGCTCACCAGGACAGGGATCTGAAGCTTTCTTT.

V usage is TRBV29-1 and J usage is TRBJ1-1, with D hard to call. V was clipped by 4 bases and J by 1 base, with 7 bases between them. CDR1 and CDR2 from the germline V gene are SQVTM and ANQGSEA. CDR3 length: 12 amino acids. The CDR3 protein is CSVGVKNTEAFF. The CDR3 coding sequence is TGCAGCGTTGGCGTGAAGAACACTGAAGCTTTCTTT.

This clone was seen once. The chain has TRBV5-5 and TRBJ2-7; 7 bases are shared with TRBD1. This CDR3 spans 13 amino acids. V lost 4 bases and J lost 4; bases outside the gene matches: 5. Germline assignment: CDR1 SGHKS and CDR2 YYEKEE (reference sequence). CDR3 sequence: CASSRGTDYEQYF. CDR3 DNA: TGTGCCAGCAGCCGTGGGACAGATTACGAGCAGTACTTC.

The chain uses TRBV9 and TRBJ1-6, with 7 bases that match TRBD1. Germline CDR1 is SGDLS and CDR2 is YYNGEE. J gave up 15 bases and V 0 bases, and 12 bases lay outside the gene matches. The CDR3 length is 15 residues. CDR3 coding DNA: TGTGCCAGCAGCGTAGAAGAGGGAAGGGGGCCCCTCCTCCACTTT. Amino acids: CASSVEEGRGPLLHF.